This T cell receptor beta chain was retrieved from a study of shared clonotypes between healthy human individuals. As for the study in general: The cohort comprised a couple of women and a few men. Their ages spanned 18 to 49 years. Three CD4 naive, three CD4 memory, two CD8 naive and one CD8 memory plate were used per donor.

The germline gives CDR1 MNHEY, CDR2 SMNVEV (reference sequence). Trimming cost V 5 bases and J 5 bases; bases outside gene matches: 11. The CDR3 loop spans 15 amino acids. The genomic DNA of each subset was split evenly across several immunoSEQ plates. Profiled with immunoSEQ multiplex PCR; TCRdb holds only in-frame clones, not every one. The repertoire consists of about 380,000 clones, with around 96% occurring once and the leading ten covering around 0.3%. The chain uses TRBV27 and TRBJ2-7, with 8 positions matching TRBD2. The receptor was isolated from a man aged 25 to 40 in good health. The material sequenced was memory CD8+ T cells sorted from blood. Described subset: CD45RO+ cells pooled with CCR7-negative TemRA cells. CDR3 in amino acids: CASSPYGGTRNEQYF. DNA of the CDR3: TGTGCCAGCAGTCCCTATGGGGGGACTAGGAACGAGCAGTACTTC.